This T cell receptor beta chain derives from a study of PD-1 blockade in classical Hodgkin lymphoma. Brentuximab vedotin exposure varied among the patients, all of whom had relapsed after autologous stem cell transplantation. The protocol was immunoSEQ multiplex PCR, while the TCRdb copy is restricted to in-frame clones and leaves out a portion. This table has approximately 150,000 clones, around four fifths appearing once. V lost 7 bases, J lost 6 bases, and 13 bases lay in between. The CDR3 spans 13 residues. The germline V gene has CDR1 LNHDA and CDR2 SQIVND (reference sequence). The chain has TRBV19 and TRBJ1-5, with D unresolved. The starting material was peripheral blood mononuclear cells (PBMCs), obtained before the second cycle of nivolumab. This TCR was recovered from a human donor with classical Hodgkin lymphoma. CDR3 amino acids: CASTLGPIQPQHF. The CDR3 DNA sequence: TGTGCCAGTACCCTAGGACCGATTCAGCCCCAGCATTTT. The variable domain in full, with the rest retrieved from reference TRBV19 and TRBJ1-5, is DGGITQSPKYLFRKEGQNVTLSCEQNLNHDAMYWYRQDPGQGLRLIYYSQIVNDFQKGDIAEGYSVSREKKESFPLTVTSAQKNPTAFYLCASTLGPIQPQHFGDGTRLSIL.